Sequencing of this TCR beta chain was carried out in a study of CD8 T cells in Susac syndrome. CDR3 size: 13 residues. Per germline, CDR1 MNHEY and CDR2 SMNVEV (reference sequence). The ends lost 6 bases at V and 7 bases at J; junction bases unmatched: 4. After extraction with the RNeasy kit, about 0.45 to 1 ug of the RNA was reverse transcribed using random hexamers. immunoSEQ multiplex PCR amplified TCR beta CDR3 across 54 Vbeta, 13 Jbeta. TCRdb reprocessed the immunoSEQ multiplex PCR reads with MiXCR, giving one entry per CDR3 protein. The table shows some 120,000 distinct CDR3 sequences, with about 95% occurring only once.

The sample taken for sequencing was CD4+ T cells from PBMCs. The chain has TRBV27 and TRBJ2-2, with 8 bases aligning to TRBD2. The clonotype originates from a human donor with multiple sclerosis. The CDR3 sequence is CASRPGRGGELFF. CDR3 nucleotide sequence: TGTGCCAGCAGACCCGGGAGGGGCGGGGAGCTGTTTTTT.